This record looks at one TCR beta chain sequence and its context. Its antigen remains unidentified. Base qualities are not at hand, and no much larger clone is one base apart. The data stem from a study of blood T cell repertoires in COVID-19 (dated by TCRdb to 2020 to 2022). A note on the overall study: The collaborator samples originated in the United States, Italy and Spain and spanned the acute and convalescent phases of COVID-19. The dataset comprised deeply sampled blood TCRbeta repertoires from subjects exposed to, actively infected with, or recovered from COVID-19. The material from the prospective study consisted of cDNA or gDNA derived from T cells, B-cell-depleted T cells, or PBMCs. The repertoires were released in a freely available public database intended as a resource for research on the immune response to SARS-CoV-2. The samples were drawn from the first 160 participants of the ongoing ImmuneRACE study and from roughly 1,300 subjects provided by 6 global collaborators. Where available, HLA class I and class II types were taken from metadata supplied by the sample provider and were not determined by assay-based typing. Nearly every sample came with metadata listing a de-identified subject ID, COVID-19 status, age in years and sex. Paper-wide results and their limitations: How much clinical and demographic metadata was included differed by source and by participant, and the metadata was provided uncurated.

The immunoSEQ Assay, a bias-controlled multiplex PCR, was used to amplify TCRbeta CDR3 regions from genomic DNA. The authors processed their data as follows. Within the assay, amplification of reference gene primers was used to estimate how many nucleated cells each sample contained. Sequence reads were collapsed and filtered to measure the absolute abundance of every unique TCRbeta CDR3 rearrangement. For each sample, productive Simpson clonality was calculated by taking the square root of Simpson's diversity index across productive rearrangements. TCRdb's version of the immuneACCESS table is confined to in-frame rearrangements and falls short of the full clone set. An unresolved V gene accounts for under half of the shortfall where checked; the remainder is of unknown origin. Clone size and V and J calls were adopted from that table, with D and trimming inferred from the DNA. Recorded for this sample are a few hundred thousand clones; around 90% of them occurred a single time. The leading ten clones occupy 1.2% of the sample.

CDR1 and CDR2 are drawn from the germline V gene: MDHEN, SYDVKM. A distance of 11 bases separates the germline ends of V and J, which lose 1 base and 5 bases respectively. Spanning cysteine to phenylalanine, the CDR3 consists of 14 amino acids. Only CDR3 DNA is held: 42 bases, read in frame from base 1. Participants in the prospective study were enrolled through a virtual design, were aged roughly 18 to 100 years, and lived in roughly 24 United States geographic areas. To assign participants to cohorts, the prospective study relied on clinical history that participants themselves reported in a screening survey and a study questionnaire. Recovered participants in ImmuneRACE Cohort 3 were defined as having two consecutive negative NP/OP PCR tests, clearance from a healthcare professional, or resolution of symptoms. Mobile phlebotomists in the prospective study collected whole blood, serum and a nasopharyngeal or oropharyngeal swab from every participant. Participants in the prospective study had the option to provide additional blood draws and questionnaires over an approximately 2-month period. Before DNA extraction, blood samples from the prospective study were shipped at room temperature or frozen.

The sample comprised PBMCs or T cells enriched from blood (not recorded which). The rearranged segments are TRBV28 and TRBJ1-1; the D gene is perhaps TRBD1, on 5 matching bases. The receptor's source is a woman under 30 who had recovered from COVID-19. The CDR3 sequence is CASSLSGRRTEAFF. The DNA sequence is TGTGCCAGCAGTTTATCAGGGCGAAGGACTGAAGCTTTCTTT. Here the CDR3 is joined to the reference TRBV28 and TRBJ1-1 genes, and the full variable domain is: DVKVTQSSRYLVKRTGEKVFLECVQDMDHENMFWYRQDPGLGLRLIYFSYDVKMKEKGDIPEGYSVSREKKERFSLILESASTNQTSMYLCASSLSGRRTEAFFGQGTRLTVV.